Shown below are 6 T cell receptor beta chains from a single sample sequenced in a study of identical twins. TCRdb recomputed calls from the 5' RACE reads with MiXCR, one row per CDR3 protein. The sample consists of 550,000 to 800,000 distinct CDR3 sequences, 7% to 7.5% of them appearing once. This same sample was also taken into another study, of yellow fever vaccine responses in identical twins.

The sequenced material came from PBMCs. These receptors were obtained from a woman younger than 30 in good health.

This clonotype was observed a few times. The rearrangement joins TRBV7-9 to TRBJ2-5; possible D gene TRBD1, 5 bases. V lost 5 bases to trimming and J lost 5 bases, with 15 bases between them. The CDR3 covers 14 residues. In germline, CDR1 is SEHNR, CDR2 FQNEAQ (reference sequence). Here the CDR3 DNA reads TGTGCCAGCAGCCCCCAGGGTAGTTTCGAGACCCAGTACTTC. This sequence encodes CASSPQGSFETQYF. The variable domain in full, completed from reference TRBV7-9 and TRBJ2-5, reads DTGVSQNPRHKITKRGQNVTFRCDPISEHNRLYWYRQTLGQGPEFLTYFQNEAQLEKSRLLSDRFSAERPKGSFSTLEIQRTEQGDSAMYLCASSPQGSFETQYFGPGTRLLVL.

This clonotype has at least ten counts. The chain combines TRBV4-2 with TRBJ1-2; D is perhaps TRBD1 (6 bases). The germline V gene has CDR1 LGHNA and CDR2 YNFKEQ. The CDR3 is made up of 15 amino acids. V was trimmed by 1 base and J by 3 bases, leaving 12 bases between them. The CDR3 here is CASSQGIQGYYGYTF. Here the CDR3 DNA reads TGTGCCAGCAGCCAAGGGATACAGGGTTACTATGGCTACACCTTC.

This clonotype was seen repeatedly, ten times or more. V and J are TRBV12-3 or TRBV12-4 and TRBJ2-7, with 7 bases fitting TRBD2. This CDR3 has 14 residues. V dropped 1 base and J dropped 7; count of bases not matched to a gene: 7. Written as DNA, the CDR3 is TGTGCCAGCAGTTTAGGTCGGGGGGATTCTGAGCAGTACTTC. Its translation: CASSLGRGDSEQYF.

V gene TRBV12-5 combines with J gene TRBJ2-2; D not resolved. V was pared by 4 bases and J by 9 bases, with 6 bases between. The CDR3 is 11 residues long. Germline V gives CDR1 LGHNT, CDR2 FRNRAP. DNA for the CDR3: TGTGCTAGTGGTTCCAAACGGGAGCTGTTTTTT. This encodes CASGSKRELFF.

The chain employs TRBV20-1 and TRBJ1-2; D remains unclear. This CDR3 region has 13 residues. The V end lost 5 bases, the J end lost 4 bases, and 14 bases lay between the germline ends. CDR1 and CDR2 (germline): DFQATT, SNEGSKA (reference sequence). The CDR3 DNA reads TGCAGTGCTGCGGACCAAAAGCGCTATGGCTACACCTTC. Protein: CSAADQKRYGYTF.

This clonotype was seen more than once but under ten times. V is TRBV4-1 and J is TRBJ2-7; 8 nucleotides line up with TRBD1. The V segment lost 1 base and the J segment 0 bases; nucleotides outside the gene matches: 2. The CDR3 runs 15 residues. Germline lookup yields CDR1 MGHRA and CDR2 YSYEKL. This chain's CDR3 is CASSQGQGPSYEQYV. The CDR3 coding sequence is TGCGCCAGCAGCCAAGGACAGGGGCCCTCCTACGAGCAGTACGTC.